This T cell receptor (beta chain) was sequenced in a study of T cell repertoires in cytomegalovirus infection. Study information: The authors used CMV epitopes that were HLA-C-restricted (recently identified) and HLA-B-restricted (well studied). TCR beta signatures that were public indicated CMV infection and matching HLA type. Study results and caveats: The response measured ex vivo was dominated by TCR beta clonotypes (HLA-C-restricted and CMV-specific).

TCRdb fed the reads into MiXCR, producing one record per CDR3 protein. The sample has fewer than 950,000 distinct CDR3 sequences; around a third are singletons. This clonotype was observed a handful of times. The antigen is unknown. The origin of this receptor is a human donor in good health (CMV status not recorded). Some clones in this sample may be carry-over from other donors' samples. The sequenced sample was cultured CD8+ T cells from PBMCs, obtained from culture after CMV antigen stimulation.

CDR3 DNA sequence: TGTGCCAGCAGCCCGGGGCCGGCGGTTATGATGAACACTGAAGCTTTCTTT. Amino acid sequence: CASSPGPAVMMNTEAFF. This chain links TRBV7-6 with TRBJ1-1, with D possibly being TRBD1 (5 bases). Germline CDR1 SGHVS, CDR2 FNYEAQ. Trimming removed 5 bases from V and 0 bases from J, with 19 bases in between. The CDR3 extends over 17 amino acids.